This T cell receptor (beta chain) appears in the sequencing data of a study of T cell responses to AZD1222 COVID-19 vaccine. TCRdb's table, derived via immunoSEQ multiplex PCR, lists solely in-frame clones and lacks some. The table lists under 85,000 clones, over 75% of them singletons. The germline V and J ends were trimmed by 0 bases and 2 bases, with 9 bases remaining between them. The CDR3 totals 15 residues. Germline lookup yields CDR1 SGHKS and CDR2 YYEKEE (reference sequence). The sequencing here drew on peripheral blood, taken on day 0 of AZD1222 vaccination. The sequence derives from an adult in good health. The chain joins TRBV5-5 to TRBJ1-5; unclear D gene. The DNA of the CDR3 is TGTGCCAGCAGCTTGGGGCAGACCCGCAATCAGCCCCAGCATTTT. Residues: CASSLGQTRNQPQHF.